This T cell receptor (beta chain) was found in a study of control samples from healthy donors and cancer patients. Germline CDR1 reads SEHNR; CDR2 reads FQNEAQ (reference sequence). This CDR3 spans 13 amino acids. The V gene lost 5 bases and the J gene lost 2 bases, with 9 bases spanning the gap. Some clones are missing from TCRdb's copy, which holds only in-frame ones; the method was immunoSEQ multiplex PCR. This sample has roughly 170,000 clones, with over 85% found just once. The sample holds a few counts of this clone. The TCR was taken from a young man in good health. Sequencing was carried out using blood. The rearrangement links TRBV7-9 to TRBJ1-2, with D possibly being TRBD1 (5 bases). In DNA form, the CDR3 reads TGTGCCAGCAGCCGCCGGGACAACTATGGCTACACCTTC. It is translated as CASSRRDNYGYTF.